This T cell receptor beta chain was identified in a study of cytomegalovirus exposure and HLA in healthy donors. Overall study results and limits: In a later analysis, productive TCRs from donors in an Asian-associated ancestry cluster reportedly carried fewer N-insertions than the cohort mean.

The sample holds a few counts of this clone. Antigen unknown. The PCR employed 60 Vbeta primers together with 13 Jbeta primers. Here immunoSEQ multiplex PCR was the method, and the copy in TCRdb shows in-frame clones only, minus some. The top ten hold 3.7% of the sample, which has about 89,000 clones, more than 70% seen once. The sequenced material came from PBMCs. The sequence was collected from a man aged 30-40 years in good health and CMV-seronegative.

The CDR3 here is CASSSGSGTYQETQYF. The DNA of the CDR3 is TGCGCCAGCAGCTCCGGTAGCGGGACTTACCAAGAGACCCAGTACTTC. The V call is TRBV10-1, the J call TRBJ2-5, with 8 bases that match TRBD2. Germline CDR1 is WNHNN and CDR2 is SYGVQD (reference sequence). Trimming took 6 bases from V and 0 from J; bases not matched to a gene: 9. The CDR3 contains 16 residues.